This T cell receptor (beta chain) was retrieved from a study of cytomegalovirus exposure and HLA in healthy donors. Study observations and caveats: Later analysis revealed greater clonal expansion in HLA-associated TCR beta chains than in equally common others. Earlier analysis looked at TCR beta V segments, and most were productive about 87% or about 30% of the time.

This clone was observed once. Antigen specificity is unknown. Primers included in the PCR were 60 Vbeta and 13 Jbeta primers. Assay used: immunoSEQ multiplex PCR; TCRdb lists only in-frame clones, some missing. The repertoire consists of fewer than 150,000 clones, with 78% occurring once and the leading ten covering less than 3.5%. V lost 5 bases, J lost 3 bases, and 11 bases lay in between. Germline V gene lookup returns CDR1 LNHDA and CDR2 SQIVND (reference sequence). The length of the CDR3 is 13 residues. Sequencing was carried out using PBMCs. The V gene is TRBV19, the J gene TRBJ2-7; the D gene is possibly TRBD1 (5 bases). This receptor was taken from a male donor in good health and CMV-seronegative. The CDR3 nucleotides read TGTGCCAGTAGTCCAGGGTCTATCTACGAGCAGTACTTC. Encoded protein: CASSPGSIYEQYF.